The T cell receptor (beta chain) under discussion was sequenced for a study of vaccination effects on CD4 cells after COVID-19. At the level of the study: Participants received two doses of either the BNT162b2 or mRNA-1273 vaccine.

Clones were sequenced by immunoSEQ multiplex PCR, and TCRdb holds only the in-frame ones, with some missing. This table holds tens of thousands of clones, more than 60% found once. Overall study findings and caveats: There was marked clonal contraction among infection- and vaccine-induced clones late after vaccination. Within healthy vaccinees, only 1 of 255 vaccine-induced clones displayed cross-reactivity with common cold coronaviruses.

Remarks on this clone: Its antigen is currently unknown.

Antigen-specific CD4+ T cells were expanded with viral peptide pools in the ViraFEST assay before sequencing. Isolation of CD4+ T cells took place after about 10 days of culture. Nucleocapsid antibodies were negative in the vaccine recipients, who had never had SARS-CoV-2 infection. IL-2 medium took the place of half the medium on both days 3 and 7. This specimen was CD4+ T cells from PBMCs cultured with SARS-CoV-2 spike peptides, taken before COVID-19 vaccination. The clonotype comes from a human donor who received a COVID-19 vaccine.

In DNA form, the CDR3 reads TGCGCCAGCAGCTTGAGCGGGAGCGAGCAGTACTTC. This gives the protein CASSLSGSEQYF. The chain couples TRBV5-1 to TRBJ2-7; 8 bases are shared with TRBD2. The CDR3 loop spans 12 amino acids. V shed 1 base and J 6 bases; nucleotides not matched to a gene: 0. Germline lookup yields CDR1 SGHRS and CDR2 YFSETQ.